One sample yielded the 28 T cell receptor beta chains listed below, sequenced in a study of blood T cell repertoires in COVID-19. The method was immunoSEQ multiplex PCR; TCRdb's version includes in-frame clones alone and lacks a portion of them. The data contain approximately 260,000 clones, approximately 90% of them singletons. Sequencing was carried out using PBMCs or T cells enriched from blood (not recorded which). Receptor source: a woman aged 25-40 years with acute COVID-19.

The chain links TRBV5-4 to TRBJ2-3, with D maybe TRBD1 (5 bases). The germline V and J ends were trimmed by 9 bases and 2 bases, with 16 bases remaining between them. Germline V gives CDR1 SGHNT, CDR2 YYREEE (reference sequence). The CDR3 length is 14 residues. The CDR3 bases are TGTGCCACGTCCCCGAAGGGGCCCACAGATACGCAGTATTTT. Translated, it gives CATSPKGPTDTQYF.

This rearrangement joins TRBV6-5 to TRBJ2-1; possibly TRBD1 for D (5 bases). This CDR3 has 15 amino acids. Per germline, CDR1 MNHEY and CDR2 SVGAGI. V shed 2 bases and J shed 2 bases, with 10 bases lying between them. The chain's CDR3 is CASSYDSYTYNEQFF. CDR3 DNA: TGTGCCAGCAGTTACGACAGCTATACCTACAATGAGCAGTTCTTC.

The chain has TRBV24-1 and TRBJ2-5; D possibly corresponds to TRBD1 (6 bases). Trimming took 4 bases from V and 3 from J, leaving 14 bases between them. Per the germline V gene, CDR1 is KGHDR and CDR2 is SFDVKD. The CDR3 totals 15 residues. The CDR3 nucleotides are TGTGCCACCAGTGAACGGGACACGGTGAAAGAGACCCAGTACTTC. Protein: CATSERDTVKETQYF.

The table lists this clone with a count of one. The chain uses TRBV6-2 or TRBV6-3 and TRBJ2-7; D unresolved. Trimming pared 5 bases from V and 2 bases from J, leaving 7 bases between. The CDR3 is 12 residues long. Germline CDR1 MNHEY, CDR2 SVGEGT. CDR3 region: CASSPQAYEQYF. The DNA of the CDR3 is TGTGCCAGCAGTCCCCAGGCCTACGAGCAGTACTTC.

The V gene is TRBV7-2, the J gene TRBJ1-2; 8 bases are shared with TRBD1. CDR1 and CDR2 from the germline V gene are SGHTA and FQGNSA. Trimming at V came to 3 bases and at J to 4 bases, leaving 7 bases not matched to a gene. The length of the CDR3 is 15 residues. CDR3 sequence reads: CASSFKQGDGYGYTF. In DNA form, the CDR3 reads TGTGCCAGCAGCTTCAAACAGGGGGATGGCTATGGCTACACCTTC.

The rearrangement joins TRBV11-1 to TRBJ2-1; no reliable D call. This CDR3 is built from 12 residues. CDR1 and CDR2 (germline): SGHAT, FQDESV (reference sequence). The V gene lost 2 bases and the J gene lost 6 bases, with 5 bases spanning the gap. CDR3 amino acids: CASSLIGNEQFF. For the CDR3, the DNA is TGTGCCAGCAGCTTAATCGGCAATGAGCAGTTCTTC.

The rearrangement joins TRBV5-1 to TRBJ1-6; 8 nucleotides match TRBD1. CDR3 length: 15 residues. Germline V gene lookup returns CDR1 SGHRS and CDR2 YFSETQ. After removal of 3 bases from V and 7 bases from J, the junction contained 6 bases not matched to a gene. CDR3: CASSWGGTGNSPLHF. CDR3 sequence (DNA): TGCGCCAGCAGCTGGGGGGGGACAGGCAATTCACCCCTCCACTTT. The entire variable domain, with the rest obtained from reference TRBV5-1 and TRBJ1-6, is as follows: KAGVTQTPRYLIKTRGQQVTLSCSPISGHRSVSWYQQTPGQGLQFLFEYFSETQRNKGNFPGRFSGRQFSNSRSEMNVSTLELGDSALYLCASSWGGTGNSPLHFGNGTRLTVT.

V is TRBV15 and J is TRBJ1-1; D gene uncertain. This CDR3 is 14 amino acids long. V was trimmed by 3 bases and J by 1 base, leaving 9 bases between them. From germline, CDR1 is LNHNV and CDR2 YYDKDF (reference sequence). The CDR3 loop is CATSRRAENTEAFF. In DNA form, the CDR3 reads TGTGCCACCAGCAGGAGGGCAGAGAACACTGAAGCTTTCTTT.

Comments on this clone: Other nucleotide sequences in the sample specify the same CDR3. The CDR3 nucleotides read TGTGCCAGTAGTCCGGGGACAGGGTCGAGCTACGAGCAGTACTTC. This sequence encodes CASSPGTGSSYEQYF. V usage is TRBV19 and J usage is TRBJ2-7, with 9 bases aligning to TRBD1. The CDR3 is 15 residues long. Looked up from germline, CDR1 is LNHDA and CDR2 is SQIVND (reference sequence). V trimming: 5 bases; J trimming: 3 bases; junction bases outside the gene matches: 8.

There are a few counts of this clone. The genes are TRBV30 and TRBJ1-2; D unresolved. The CDR3 has 15 amino acids. Trimming stripped 0 bases from V and 1 base from J, with 12 bases between. Germline assignment: CDR1 GTSNPN and CDR2 SVGIG (reference sequence). DNA of the CDR3: TGTGCCTGGAGTGTAGCGGGTCTCGGTAACTATGGCTACACCTTC. Translated: CAWSVAGLGNYGYTF.

This clone occurred a few times. The gene calls are TRBV5-5 and TRBJ2-1, with 8 bases that match TRBD1. Germline V gene sequence: CDR1 SGHKS, CDR2 YYEKEE (reference sequence). V lost 4 bases, J lost 0 bases, and 9 bases stayed unmatched. The CDR3 loop spans 17 amino acids. This CDR3 reads CASSRTDRGRSYNEQFF. The DNA for the CDR3 is TGTGCCAGCAGCCGAACCGACAGGGGCCGCTCCTACAATGAGCAGTTCTTC.

The V call is TRBV7-2, the J call TRBJ1-3; D not resolved. Germline V gene sequence: CDR1 SGHTA, CDR2 FQGNSA. The CDR3 has 19 amino acids. Trimming shortened V by 0 bases and J by 1 base, and 19 bases separated the two germline ends. This CDR3 reads CASSLAIGRSPSSGNTIYF. In nucleotides, the CDR3 is TGTGCCAGCAGCTTAGCGATCGGGAGGTCTCCTTCATCTGGAAACACCATATATTTT.

V is TRBV5-1 and J is TRBJ1-1, with 9 bases aligning to TRBD1. The junction had 6 bases not matched to a gene; V was cut back by 8 bases and J by 1 base. CDR1 and CDR2 (germline): SGHRS, YFSETQ. This CDR3 contains 14 residues. CDR3 amino acids: CASKTGGSNTEAFF. The CDR3 DNA is TGCGCCAGTAAGACAGGGGGATCGAACACTGAAGCTTTCTTT.

A few counts support this clone. This chain links TRBV5-6 with TRBJ2-5; 7 bases fit TRBD1. V shed 4 bases and J 0 bases; nucleotides not matched to a gene: 9. Germline V gene sequence: CDR1 SGHDT, CDR2 YYEEEE. The CDR3 is 16 residues long. The CDR3: CASSGLGQIDQETQYF. For the CDR3, the DNA is TGTGCCAGCAGCGGGTTGGGACAGATCGACCAAGAGACCCAGTACTTC.

The J gene is TRBJ2-7, the V gene TRBV28, with 7 nucleotides matching TRBD2. The CDR3 consists of 13 residues. Trimming took 1 base from V and 7 from J; bases not matched to a gene: 4. Per the germline V gene, CDR1 is MDHEN and CDR2 is SYDVKM. CDR3 nucleotide sequence: TGTGCCAGCAGTTTATTGCGGGGGAGGGAGCAGTACTTC. It encodes CASSLLRGREQYF.

The CDR3 DNA reads as TGCGCCAGCAGTGAACTTAACTATGGCTACACCTTC. Protein: CASSELNYGYTF. The chain links TRBV10-2 to TRBJ1-2, with no clear D. The CDR3 has 12 amino acids. CDR1 and CDR2 (germline): WSHSY, SAAADI. With 3 bases removed from V and 1 base from J, the gap between germline ends came to 3 bases.

The V and J genes are TRBV5-1 and TRBJ2-3; 8 bases agree with TRBD2. This CDR3 contains 17 residues. J lost 5 bases, V lost 0 bases, and 11 bases had no gene match. Germline CDR1 and CDR2: SGHRS and YFSETQ. CDR3 sequence (DNA): TGCGCCAGCAGCTTGGCGCTTAGCGGGGTAGGGGGAGATACGCAGTATTTT. Its translation: CASSLALSGVGGDTQYF. Based on the CDR3 plus reference TRBV5-1 and TRBJ2-3, the full variable domain is KAGVTQTPRYLIKTRGQQVTLSCSPISGHRSVSWYQQTPGQGLQFLFEYFSETQRNKGNFPGRFSGRQFSNSRSEMNVSTLELGDSALYLCASSLALSGVGGDTQYFGPGTRLTVL.

The chain has TRBV27 and TRBJ1-1, with 7 bases matching TRBD1. This CDR3 is built from 17 residues. The germline gives CDR1 MNHEY, CDR2 SMNVEV (reference sequence). V trimming: 2 bases; J trimming: 0 bases; junction bases outside the gene matches: 9. The CDR3, as DNA: TGTGCCAGCAGTTTAAAGGGGGCTACTACCTTGAACACTGAAGCTTTCTTT. It codes for CASSLKGATTLNTEAFF.

The rearrangement joins TRBV5-4 to TRBJ1-2; unclear D gene. Germline loops: CDR1 SGHNT, CDR2 YYREEE (reference sequence). The CDR3 loop spans 15 amino acids. V lost 0 bases and J lost 0, with 9 bases in between. CDR3 DNA: TGTGCCAGCAGCTTGGCCGGGGTATCTAACTATGGCTACACCTTC. Translation gives CASSLAGVSNYGYTF.

The gene calls are TRBV18 and TRBJ1-2; tentatively, D is TRBD1 (5 bases). Trimming removed 3 bases at V and 6 bases at J, with 17 bases between. Germline CDR1 reads KGHSH; CDR2 reads LQKENI. The CDR3 has 15 residues. The CDR3 nucleotides read TGTGCCAGCTCACCGCCTAAAGGGGCGTCCGATGGCTACACCTTC. Amino acids: CASSPPKGASDGYTF.

V usage is TRBV19 and J usage is TRBJ2-7; D may be TRBD1 (5 bases). Germline V CDR1 and CDR2: LNHDA, SQIVND (reference sequence). The ends were cut back, 5 bases at V and 0 bases at J, with 8 bases in the middle. The CDR3 spans 13 residues. CDR3 DNA sequence: TGTGCCAGTAGTCCCGACAGCTCCTACGAGCAGTACTTC. Amino acids: CASSPDSSYEQYF.

The genes are TRBV6-5 and TRBJ1-2; 7 bases are shared with TRBD1. CDR3 size: 15 residues. In germline, CDR1 is MNHEY, CDR2 SVGAGI. V was clipped by 5 bases and J by 3 bases; unmatched bases: 9. This CDR3 reads CASSRTGDVDYGYTF. DNA of the CDR3: TGTGCCAGCAGTCGAACAGGGGACGTGGACTATGGCTACACCTTC.

The count of this clone is one. The gene calls are TRBV7-3 and TRBJ2-2, with 7 bases identical to TRBD1. The V gene's germline CDR1 is SGHTA and CDR2 FQGTGA. This CDR3 spans 14 amino acids. J lost 5 bases, V lost 3 bases, and 3 bases had no gene match. The CDR3 protein is CASSLDRRTGELFF. The CDR3 DNA reads as TGTGCCAGCAGCTTGGACAGGAGGACCGGGGAGCTGTTTTTT.

V gene TRBV18 combines with J gene TRBJ2-1; maybe TRBD1 (7 bases). The germline V gene encodes CDR1 KGHSH and CDR2 LQKENI. V shed 7 bases and J shed 8 bases, with 18 bases lying between them. CDR3 size: 14 residues. CDR3 nucleotides: TGTGCCAGCTTAAGACAGGGAGGTTCCCATGAGCAGTTCTTC. It yields the protein CASLRQGGSHEQFF.

This sequence joins TRBV28 and TRBJ2-7; tentative D call: TRBD1 (5 bases). Between the trimmed V and J ends, which lost 6 bases and 5 bases, there was a span of 11 bases. Per germline, CDR1 MDHEN and CDR2 SYDVKM. CDR3 size: 12 residues. DNA of the CDR3: TGTGCCAGCAGCCCACAGGTTGACGAGCAGTACTTC. Its protein product is CASSPQVDEQYF.

The rearrangement joins TRBV3-1 (or the pseudogene TRBV3-2) to TRBJ2-7; TRBD2 might be the D (6 bases). Germline CDR1 reads LGHDT; CDR2 reads YNNKEL (reference sequence). This CDR3 is built from 13 residues. Trimming pared 4 bases from V and 4 bases from J, leaving 11 bases between. CDR3 sequence: CASSRAEGYEQYF. The CDR3 bases are TGTGCCAGCAGCCGAGCGGAGGGATACGAGCAGTACTTC.

This clone was found a few times. The CDR3 DNA follows: TGCAGCGTTGCCCCGGGGGGAGGGGGCAATGAGCAGTTCTTC. Translated, it gives CSVAPGGGGNEQFF. The chain uses TRBV29-1 and TRBJ2-1, with D possibly being TRBD2 (7 bases). CDR3 length: 14 residues. From germline, CDR1 is SQVTM and CDR2 ANQGSEA. Trimming took 4 bases from V and 6 from J, leaving 16 bases between them.

This sequence joins TRBV6-1 and TRBJ2-7, with 8 bases matching TRBD1. The germline V gene has CDR1 MNHNS and CDR2 SASEGT. CDR3 length: 15 residues. Trimming removed 3 bases from V and 3 bases from J; junction bases left unmatched: 7. The CDR3: CASSEQGAGGYEQYF. CDR3 coding DNA: TGTGCCAGCAGTGAGCAGGGGGCAGGGGGCTACGAGCAGTACTTC.